The 10 T cell receptor beta chains reported below all come from one sample, sequenced in a study of Graves' ophthalmopathy and Graves' hyperthyroidism. Investigators amplified TCR beta CDR3 regions from RNA transcripts. Amplification began with first-round RT-PCR using HTBI primers, then second-round multiplex PCR was performed. TCRdb ran MiXCR on the multiplex PCR reads and lists one entry per CDR3 protein. The sample yields hundreds of thousands of distinct CDR3 sequences, about 20% seen once. The sample comprised peripheral blood. Receptors were obtained from a woman aged 18-30 years with stable Graves' hyperthyroidism. Some clones in this sample may be carry-over from other donors' samples.

This clonotype was counted between two and nine times. V and J are TRBV14 and TRBJ2-7; possible D gene TRBD1, 5 bases. There are 15 residues in the CDR3. Per the germline V gene, CDR1 is SGHDN and CDR2 is FVKESK. Trimming took 5 bases from V and 2 from J, leaving 16 bases between them. The CDR3 region is CASSAVRTSPYEQYF. The DNA for the CDR3 is TGTGCCAGCAGCGCAGTTCGGACATCACCCTACGAGCAGTACTTC.

This clonotype was counted at least ten times. The V gene is TRBV30, the J gene TRBJ2-7; 8 bases line up with TRBD1. The CDR3 covers 14 residues. Looked up from germline, CDR1 is GTSNPN and CDR2 is SVGIG (reference sequence). Trimming removed 4 bases from V and 0 bases from J; junction bases left unmatched: 5. The CDR3 loop is CAWNEGTGSYEQYF. The CDR3 DNA is TGTGCCTGGAATGAGGGGACAGGCTCCTACGAGCAGTACTTC.

For this clonotype: The final CDR3 position lacks the conserved phenylalanine or tryptophan, pointing to a likely read error. This rearrangement joins TRBV15 to TRBJ1-1; D remains unclear. The germline V and J ends were trimmed by 5 bases and 0 bases, with 10 bases remaining between them. CDR1 and CDR2 (germline): LNHNV, YYDKDF (reference sequence). The CDR3 extends over 14 amino acids. In DNA form, the CDR3 reads TGTGCCACCAGCCTTGATGTTTTGAACACTGAAGCTTTCGTT. Its translation is CATSLDVLNTEAFV.

This clonotype was seen ten or more times. CDR3 bases: TGTGCCAGTAGTATATTGGCAGGGAAGGAAGCTTTCTTT. It encodes CASSILAGKEAFF. The chain combines TRBV19 with TRBJ1-1; TRBD1 is a possible D gene (5 bases). From germline, CDR1 is LNHDA and CDR2 SQIVND (reference sequence). The CDR3 has 13 residues. V shed 2 bases and J shed 8 bases, with 12 bases lying between them.

The table lists this clonotype with many counts. This chain links TRBV11-2 with TRBJ2-7, with D perhaps matching TRBD1 or TRBD2 (5 bases each). This CDR3 spans 13 amino acids. CDR1 and CDR2 from the germline V gene are SGHAT and FQNNGV. V shed 3 bases and J shed 6 bases, with 12 bases lying between them. CDR3 loop: CASSLGLGAEQYF. As DNA, the CDR3 is TGTGCCAGCAGCTTGGGCCTCGGGGCCGAGCAGTACTTC.

V usage is TRBV15 and J usage is TRBJ2-5, with D uncertain. There are 16 residues in the CDR3. Per germline, CDR1 LNHNV and CDR2 YYDKDF (reference sequence). V lost 2 bases and J lost 2, with 15 bases in between. The DNA of the CDR3 is TGTGCCACCAGCAGACCCACCTTTAGCCCACAAGAGACCCAGTACTTC. Protein product: CATSRPTFSPQETQYF.

At least ten counts were recorded for this clonotype. V usage is TRBV7-3 and J usage is TRBJ2-2, with TRBD2 matching 9 bases. The CDR3 is 18 residues long. V lost 1 base to trimming and J lost 1 base; unmatched junction nucleotides: 7. Germline CDR1 and CDR2: SGHTA and FQGTGA. The CDR3 protein is CASSLSHVAGENTGELFF. The CDR3 nucleotides are TGTGCCAGCAGCTTAAGCCACGTAGCGGGGGAGAACACCGGGGAGCTGTTTTTT.

There are many counts of this clonotype. This sequence joins TRBV27 and TRBJ1-1; the D is unclear. The germline gives CDR1 MNHEY, CDR2 SMNVEV (reference sequence). The CDR3 totals 15 residues. The germline V and J ends were trimmed by 1 base and 1 base, with 10 bases remaining between them. The CDR3 is CASSLWRDKNTEAFF. CDR3 DNA: TGTGCCAGCAGTTTATGGAGGGATAAGAACACTGAAGCTTTCTTT.

The chain couples TRBV12-3 or TRBV12-4 to TRBJ2-5; D gene ambiguous. The CDR3 is 14 residues long. Trimming stripped 10 bases from V and 4 bases from J, with 19 bases between. This CDR3 reads CATASSRVGETQYF. CDR3 DNA: TGTGCCACCGCTTCCAGTAGGGTCGGAGAGACCCAGTACTTC.

This clonotype was detected a few times. Its ends do not fully match the called genes, so a read error is possible. The J gene is TRBJ2-5, the V gene TRBV12-3 or TRBV12-4, with 8 bases that match TRBD1. There are 14 residues in the CDR3. This chain's CDR3 is CASKVQGAEDTQYF. The CDR3 coding sequence is TGTGCCAGCAAGGTGCAGGGGGCCGAAGATACCCAGTACTTC.